The rows below give T cell receptor beta chains drawn from one sample of a study of beta chain features in type 1 diabetes. The table came from immunoSEQ multiplex PCR; TCRdb's copy has only in-frame clones and leaves some out. Among some 640,000 clones listed, over 11% were seen once. Source material: naive CD4+ T cells from blood. The receptors were sampled from a man between 18 and 35 years old with type 1 diabetes. Each CDR3 is given with its conserved first and last residue. The D gene is left open where the match is weak. Expanded clones are given a class, and other clones once, few, many or no size at all.

>few|TRBJ1-4|.|TRBV30
CAWRKEGEKLFF
TGTGCCTGGAGGAAGGAGGGGGAAAAACTGTTTTTT
>.|TRBJ2-7|.|TRBV6-6
CASSYGPRSYEQYF
TGTGCCAGCAGTTACGGGCCTCGCTCCTACGAGCAGTACTTC
>.|TRBJ2-7|.|TRBV30
CAWNRANEQYF
TGTGCCTGGAACAGGGCCAACGAGCAGTACTTC
>.|TRBJ2-1|.|TRBV5-1
CASSLLGPNEQFF
TGCGCCAGCAGCTTGCTTGGGCCCAATGAGCAGTTCTTC
>few|TRBJ1-5|.|TRBV2
CASSEVSSNQPQHF
TGTGCCAGCAGTGAGGTGAGCAGCAATCAGCCCCAGCATTTT
>.|TRBJ1-5|.|TRBV15
CATSGKGWYGDQPQHF
TGTGCCACCAGCGGGAAGGGGTGGTACGGGGATCAGCCCCAGCATTTT
>.|TRBJ2-7|TRBD1|TRBV5-6
CASSRTLPGQFYSYEQYF
TGTGCCAGCAGCCGAACCCTCCCGGGACAGTTTTACTCCTACGAGCAGTACTTC
>.|TRBJ2-3|TRBD2|TRBV6-6
CASRPGGPDTQYF
TGTGCCAGCAGACCGGGAGGGCCAGATACGCAGTATTTT
>few|TRBJ2-5|.|TRBV19
CASSMYSETQYF
TGTGCCAGTAGTATGTACTCGGAGACCCAGTACTTC
>.|TRBJ1-4|.|TRBV4-3
CASSHPSGRAATNEKLFF
TGCGCCAGCAGCCACCCCTCGGGCAGGGCTGCAACTAATGAAAAACTGTTTTTT
>.|TRBJ2-1|.|TRBV27
CASSRGGGEQFF
TGTGCCAGCAGCAGGGGGGGAGGTGAGCAGTTCTTC